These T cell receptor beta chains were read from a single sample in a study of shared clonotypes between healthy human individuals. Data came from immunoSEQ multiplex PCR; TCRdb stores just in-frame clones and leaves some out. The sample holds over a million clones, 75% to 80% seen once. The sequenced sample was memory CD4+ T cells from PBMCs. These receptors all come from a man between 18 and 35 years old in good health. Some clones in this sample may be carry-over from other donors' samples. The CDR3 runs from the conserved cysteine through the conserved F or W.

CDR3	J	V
CASSAHDRRVYQPQHF	TRBJ1-5	TRBV19
CASSEQTGGSYEQYF	TRBJ2-7	TRBV7-2
CASSQAGTGGVYEQYF	TRBJ2-7	TRBV4-1
CASSAPGGVYGYTF	TRBJ1-2	TRBV6-5
CASSVATAGSEQFF	TRBJ2-1	TRBV9
CATSRVGGNYGYTF	TRBJ1-2	TRBV15
CASSQADRDTDTQYF	TRBJ2-3	TRBV4-2
CASSPRRKSGNEQFF	TRBJ2-1	TRBV18
CASSDLTRNTGELFF	TRBJ2-2	TRBV10-2
CASSWDFQETQYF	TRBJ2-5	TRBV2
CASSRQGLAGGNEQFF	TRBJ2-1	TRBV4-2
CAISTDLLAPSGELFF	TRBJ2-2	TRBV10-3
CASRLQGGSDYGYTF	TRBJ1-2	TRBV7-9
CASSLEVDQPQHF	TRBJ1-5	TRBV5-1
CASSPLSLSEAFF	TRBJ1-1	TRBV28
CASSLLGNTAFF	TRBJ1-1	TRBV5-6
CASRGQGQGNTEAFF	TRBJ1-1	TRBV2
CASSERRLVGSISDTQYF	TRBJ2-3	TRBV7-9
CASSHRTGGYGNQPQHF	TRBJ1-5	TRBV2
CASSSRLVSTDTQYF	TRBJ2-3	TRBV7-9
CASSPNPGLGTNEQFF	TRBJ2-1	TRBV5-1
CASSQVWQGETGELFF	TRBJ2-2	TRBV4-2
CASSSWTDYEQYF	TRBJ2-7	TRBV27
CASSWTGFPGELFF	TRBJ2-2	TRBV7-3
CASSPPQGRGYTF	TRBJ1-2	TRBV19
CASSMGQGQETQYF	TRBJ2-5	TRBV7-7
CASSQVTGGNEKLFF	TRBJ1-4	TRBV4-2